This T cell receptor beta chain was profiled in a study of blood T cell repertoires in COVID-19. Study as a whole: Samples representing acute and convalescent COVID-19 were sourced from the United States, Italy and Spain. The analysed material was cDNA or gDNA that came from T cells, B-cell-depleted T cells, or PBMCs.

Authors' analysis steps: Nucleated cell counts were estimated from reference gene primer amplification. TCRdb's table, derived via immunoSEQ multiplex PCR, lists solely in-frame clones and lacks some. That table gives V, J and clone size, and the DNA gave D and trimming. This table holds almost 200,000 clones, about four fifths found once. The CDR3 sequence is 15 residues long. Trimming shortened V by 2 bases and J by 0 bases, and 8 bases separated the two germline ends. In germline, CDR1 is LNHDA, CDR2 SQIVND (reference sequence). Enrolment of Seattle patients took place during active infection, and they were followed longitudinally.

This chain joins TRBV19 and TRBJ1-5, with D unresolved. The TCR originated in a woman aged 40 to 50 with COVID-19, enrolled during active disease. The sample consisted of peripheral blood. The CDR3 nucleotides read TGTGCCAGTAGTATATACAGCCATAGCAATCAGCCCCAGCATTTT. It yields the protein CASSIYSHSNQPQHF.